The clone carrying this T cell receptor (beta chain) was seen only once. The CDR3 sequence is 14 residues long. V lost 5 bases, J lost 5 bases, and 15 bases lay in between. CDR1 and CDR2 (germline): MNHEY, SVGAGI. This specimen belongs to a study of blood T cell repertoires in COVID-19. The table came from immunoSEQ multiplex PCR; TCRdb's copy has only in-frame clones and leaves some out. The data show roughly 220,000 clones, around four fifths seen once. Source material: peripheral blood. The clonotype comes from an elderly woman with COVID-19, enrolled during active disease. J is TRBJ1-1 and V is TRBV6-5, with a tentative D call TRBD1 (6 bases). The CDR3 protein is CASSIGGTRTEAFF. The CDR3 bases are TGTGCCAGCAGTATAGGGGGAACTAGGACTGAAGCTTTCTTT.